This T cell receptor beta chain was sequenced for a study of T-cell reconstitution after alpha-beta-depleted transplantation in children. Study-wide findings and caveats: As was reported, about two months after transplant, alpha-beta T cells came from several hundred expanded graft clones. By one year post-transplant, T-cell counts and diversity largely arose from T cells that were newly produced. Some patients' high day-60 TCRbeta diversity was traced to surviving recipient T cells and thymic progenitors.

Preparation of the TCRbeta library was carried out with unique molecular identifiers. MiXCR, applied by TCRdb to the PCR reads, yields one record per CDR3 protein. The sample lists some 78,000 distinct CDR3 sequences, roughly 14% occurring once. This clonotype occurred a few times. Antigen: not known. Germline V gene sequence: CDR1 MDHEN, CDR2 SYDVKM. The CDR3 runs to 13 residues. Trimming removed 5 bases from V and 8 bases from J, with 15 bases in between. The V gene is TRBV28, the J gene TRBJ1-2, with D uncertain. The material was PBMCs, mostly from graft donor cells, obtained 180 days after TCRalphabeta/CD19-depleted stem cell transplant. This receptor was taken from a male patient between 2 and 15 years old who had a stem cell transplant for acute lymphoblastic leukemia, so the T cells may come from the graft donor. For the CDR3, the DNA is TGTGCCAGCAGTCCCCCCCGGGCGCGCGGCTACACCTTC. As protein: CASSPPRARGYTF.